What follows are 31 T cell receptor beta chains derived from one specimen sequenced in a study of OX40 agonist ivuxolimab in advanced cancers. Clones were read by immunoSEQ multiplex PCR, and TCRdb kept only the in-frame ones, dropping some. This table holds tens of thousands of clones, 91% found once. The sequenced sample was CD4+ or CD8+ T cells sorted from blood, obtained in a trial of the OX40 agonist ivuxolimab. Receptors were obtained from an adult with an advanced solid tumor such as melanoma, head and neck, liver or kidney cancer.

V gene TRBV18 combines with J gene TRBJ1-2, with D uncertain. Trimming removed 3 bases from V and 1 base from J, with 9 bases in between. There are 14 residues in the CDR3. Germline assignment: CDR1 KGHSH and CDR2 LQKENI. DNA of the CDR3: TGTGCCAGCTCACCGGCAAGGGATAACTATGGCTACACCTTC. Its protein product is CASSPARDNYGYTF. The entire variable domain, with the rest obtained from reference TRBV18 and TRBJ1-2, is as follows: NAGVMQNPRHLVRRRGQEARLRCSPMKGHSHVYWYRQLPEEGLKFMVYLQKENIIDESGMPKERFSAEFPKEGPSILRIQQVVRGDSAAYFCASSPARDNYGYTFGSGTRLTVV.

In this sample, this clone turned up a few times. The CDR3 sequence is CASHRGQNQPQHF. As DNA, the CDR3 is TGTGCCAGTCACAGGGGGCAAAATCAGCCCCAGCATTTT. The gene calls are TRBV6-6 and TRBJ1-5, with 9 positions matching TRBD1. Germline values: CDR1 MNHNY, CDR2 SVGAGI (reference sequence). V shed 9 bases, J shed 4 bases, and the junction held 4 bases outside the gene matches. This CDR3 is 13 amino acids long.

The chain employs TRBV6-5 and TRBJ2-1; 9 nucleotides agree with TRBD2. The V segment lost 6 bases and the J segment 7 bases; nucleotides outside the gene matches: 10. CDR1 is MNHEY, CDR2 SVGAGI, per germline. This CDR3 comprises 15 residues. CDR3: CASREQGLAGNEQFF. CDR3 DNA sequence: TGTGCCAGCAGGGAACAGGGGCTAGCGGGGAATGAGCAGTTCTTC.

The rearrangement uses TRBV5-6 and TRBJ2-5; D remains unclear. Germline V lookup: CDR1 SGHDT, CDR2 YYEEEE. The germline V and J ends were trimmed by 4 bases and 5 bases, with 6 bases remaining between them. The CDR3 length is 11 residues. CDR3 loop: CASSVGETQYF. CDR3 coding DNA: TGTGCCAGCAGCGTCGGTGAGACCCAGTACTTC.

The chain links TRBV11-2 to TRBJ1-1; maybe TRBD1 (5 bases). This CDR3 contains 15 residues. The V and J ends lost 5 bases and 1 base respectively, with 14 bases between them. Germline CDR1 is SGHAT and CDR2 is FQNNGV. The CDR3 reads CASSQQQASNTEAFF. CDR3 coding DNA: TGTGCCAGCAGCCAACAACAGGCGTCGAACACTGAAGCTTTCTTT.

This chain connects TRBV7-2 to TRBJ2-7; 11 nucleotides agree with TRBD2. Trimming at V came to 4 bases and at J to 0 bases, leaving 2 bases not matched to a gene. CDR1 SGHTA and CDR2 FQGNSA come from the germline V gene. The CDR3 contains 15 residues. CDR3 sequence: CASSSTSGSSYEQYF. DNA of the CDR3: TGTGCCAGCAGCTCCACTAGCGGGAGCTCCTACGAGCAGTACTTC.

The chain employs TRBV2 and TRBJ1-5; D is perhaps TRBD1 (5 bases). Germline-derived CDR1 and CDR2 are SNHLY and FYNNEI. V lost 7 bases to trimming and J lost 1 base, with 11 bases between them. CDR3 size: 14 residues. CDR3 in amino acids: CASTGSVSNQPQHF. DNA for the CDR3: TGTGCCAGCACAGGGAGTGTCAGCAATCAGCCCCAGCATTTT.

CDR3 bases: TGTGCGAGCGGGAGCTCCTACGAGCAGTACTTC. Its protein is CASGSSYEQYF. V usage is TRBV28 and J usage is TRBJ2-7; 8 bases match TRBD2. This CDR3 is built from 11 residues. Germline loops: CDR1 MDHEN, CDR2 SYDVKM.

The CDR3, as DNA: TGTGCCAGCAGTGAACCGAACAGGGTCGGTGAAGCTTTCTTT. Translation: CASSEPNRVGEAFF. The V call is TRBV6-1, the J call TRBJ1-1; D is possibly TRBD1 (6 bases). Germline loops: CDR1 MNHNS, CDR2 SASEGT. V dropped 2 bases and J dropped 7 bases, with 14 bases sitting between them. The CDR3 extends over 14 amino acids.

This sequence joins TRBV19 and TRBJ1-2; 8 nucleotides line up with TRBD1. CDR1 is LNHDA, CDR2 SQIVND, per germline (reference sequence). V lost 7 bases, J lost 1 base, and 11 bases stayed unmatched. This CDR3 region has 16 residues. CDR3 DNA: TGTGCCAGTACTGGGGACACGACAGGGGATAACTATGGCTACACCTTC. Its protein is CASTGDTTGDNYGYTF.

The genes are TRBV11-2 and TRBJ2-4; TRBD1 agrees at 9 bases. The CDR3 totals 14 residues. The J segment lost 8 bases and the V segment lost 6 bases, leaving 8 bases of the junction unmatched. Germline CDR1 is SGHAT and CDR2 is FQNNGV. In DNA form, the CDR3 reads TGTGCCAGCAGTAGTCCGGGACAGGGTTACATTCAGTACTTC. Residues: CASSSPGQGYIQYF.

The chain combines TRBV18 with TRBJ2-5, with 14 bases matching TRBD2. The J call is in doubt because the DNA end fits TRBJ2-7 better. Germline V gives CDR1 KGHSH, CDR2 LQKENI. The CDR3 has 16 amino acids. The CDR3 region is CASSYTGLAGVDEQYF. CDR3 sequence (DNA): TGTGCCAGCTCATACACGGGACTAGCGGGAGTGGACGAGCAGTACTTC.

CDR3 residues: CASSRGSRTGANVLTF. For the CDR3, the DNA is TGTGCCAGCAGCCGAGGGTCCAGGACTGGGGCCAACGTCCTGACTTTC. This chain connects TRBV5-4 to TRBJ2-6; maybe TRBD2 (5 bases). Germline CDR1 is SGHNT and CDR2 is YYREEE (reference sequence). The CDR3 is 16 residues long. Trimming stripped 4 bases from V and 2 bases from J, with 13 bases between.

V gene TRBV2 combines with J gene TRBJ1-4; the D is unclear. Trimming removed 4 bases at V and 1 base at J, with 10 bases between. Germline loops: CDR1 SNHLY, CDR2 FYNNEI. This CDR3 comprises 15 residues. The CDR3 DNA reads TGTGCCAGCAGTGGAGGAATGCAAACTAATGAAAAACTGTTTTTT. Translating gives CASSGGMQTNEKLFF.

This chain connects TRBV28 to TRBJ2-7; 7 bases align to TRBD2. CDR1 and CDR2 (germline): MDHEN, SYDVKM. The CDR3 loop spans 13 amino acids. The CDR3 here is CVASGTNIYEQYF. The CDR3 DNA reads TGTGTTGCGTCGGGGACTAACATCTACGAGCAGTACTTC.

This clone was detected only once. The rearrangement links TRBV19 to TRBJ2-7; 9 bases align to TRBD1. In germline, CDR1 is LNHDA, CDR2 SQIVND (reference sequence). CDR3 size: 14 residues. Trimming took 6 bases from V and 2 from J; bases not matched to a gene: 5. CDR3 amino acids: CASREDRGTYEQYF. The CDR3 bases are TGTGCCAGTAGAGAGGACAGGGGAACCTACGAGCAGTACTTC.

On this clone: This CDR3 is also generated by other DNA sequences in the sample. This chain joins TRBV6-5 and TRBJ2-7, with 8 bases fitting TRBD1. CDR3 size: 15 residues. Germline CDR1 and CDR2: MNHEY and SVGAGI. J was trimmed by 3 bases and V by 0 bases; bases with no gene match: 4. The CDR3 DNA sequence: TGTGCCAGCAGTTACTCAGGACAGGGAAGCTACGAGCAGTACTTC. Its translation: CASSYSGQGSYEQYF.

The rearrangement links TRBV5-4 to TRBJ2-1; D is possibly TRBD1 (5 bases). Germline values: CDR1 SGHNT, CDR2 YYREEE (reference sequence). V lost 4 bases and J lost 2, with 10 bases in between. The CDR3 covers 14 residues. In nucleotides, the CDR3 is TGTGCCAGCAGCAGGGGTGGAGCCTACAATGAGCAGTTCTTC. Its translation is CASSRGGAYNEQFF.

The chain recombines TRBV28 with TRBJ2-1; 8 nucleotides align to TRBD2. CDR1 and CDR2 (germline): MDHEN, SYDVKM. Losses at the gene ends were 2 bases for V and 8 bases for J; bases not matched to a gene: 8. There are 15 residues in the CDR3. The CDR3 protein is CASSLGGTRGYEQFF. CDR3 coding DNA: TGTGCCAGCAGTTTAGGAGGGACTAGGGGGTATGAGCAGTTCTTC. Complete variable domain (other parts from reference TRBV28 and TRBJ2-1): DVKVTQSSRYLVKRTGEKVFLECVQDMDHENMFWYRQDPGLGLRLIYFSYDVKMKEKGDIPEGYSVSREKKERFSLILESASTNQTSMYLCASSLGGTRGYEQFFGPGTRLTVL.

This clone was recorded a few times. This chain joins TRBV19 and TRBJ2-5; D possibly uses TRBD1 or TRBD2 (5 bases each). The CDR3 covers 15 residues. Trimming took 2 bases from V and 0 from J, leaving 10 bases between them. Germline V gives CDR1 LNHDA, CDR2 SQIVND (reference sequence). The CDR3 nucleotides read TGTGCCAGTAGTATACAGGGAGCGTACCAAGAGACCCAGTACTTC. Its translation: CASSIQGAYQETQYF.

This clone turned up a few times. The chain recombines TRBV30 with TRBJ1-1; a possible D gene is TRBD1 (6 bases). CDR3 size: 12 residues. The germline V and J ends were trimmed by 5 bases and 1 base, with 8 bases remaining between them. The V gene's germline CDR1 is GTSNPN and CDR2 SVGIG (reference sequence). The CDR3 loop reads CAWDRQNTEAFF. The DNA for the CDR3 is TGTGCCTGGGACAGGCAGAACACTGAAGCTTTCTTT.

The chain carries TRBV30 and TRBJ2-1; D may be TRBD2 (5 bases). This CDR3 comprises 14 residues. V was clipped by 4 bases and J by 9 bases, with 19 bases between them. Germline CDR1 GTSNPN, CDR2 SVGIG (reference sequence). The CDR3 loop is CAWKSGLAGSEQFF. CDR3 nucleotides: TGTGCCTGGAAGTCCGGGCTAGCTGGGTCTGAGCAGTTCTTC.

V and J are TRBV19 and TRBJ2-7, with D tentatively TRBD2 (6 bases). The CDR3 contains 15 residues. Germline V gene data show CDR1 as LNHDA and CDR2 as SQIVND (reference sequence). V was shortened by 3 bases and J by 0 bases, with 12 bases between the two germline ends. CDR3 loop: CASSMERGNSYEQYF. CDR3 sequence (DNA): TGTGCCAGTAGTATGGAACGCGGGAACTCCTACGAGCAGTACTTC.

This clone has just a few counts. The chain carries TRBV5-6 and TRBJ2-2; D ambiguous. Germline CDR1 SGHDT, CDR2 YYEEEE. V lost 3 bases and J lost 6, with 12 bases in between. The CDR3 spans 14 residues. The CDR3 here is CASSSFSRPGELFF. The CDR3 DNA reads as TGTGCCAGCAGCTCCTTCTCTAGGCCCGGGGAGCTGTTTTTT.

The V call is TRBV30, the J call TRBJ2-2, with D possibly TRBD1 on 5 matching bases. CDR1 and CDR2 (germline): GTSNPN, SVGIG (reference sequence). The length of the CDR3 is 14 residues. Trimming left V 3 bases short and J 7 bases short, with 15 bases between. Here the CDR3 reads CAWSDTWGGGELFF. Written as DNA, the CDR3 is TGTGCCTGGAGCGATACGTGGGGCGGCGGGGAGCTGTTTTTT.

The chain is built from TRBV4-1 and TRBJ2-7, with a tentative D call TRBD2 (6 bases). This CDR3 spans 15 amino acids. The V gene lost 2 bases and the J gene lost 1 base, with 12 bases spanning the gap. Germline lookup yields CDR1 MGHRA and CDR2 YSYEKL. CDR3 DNA sequence: TGCGCCAGCAGCCAAACGATCGGGACTTCCTACGAGCAGTACTTC. It codes for CASSQTIGTSYEQYF.

The gene calls are TRBV30 and TRBJ2-7; 7 nucleotides line up with TRBD2. The germline CDR1 and CDR2 sequences are GTSNPN and SVGIG (reference sequence). The CDR3 is made up of 13 amino acids. Unmatched junction bases numbered 7, after V lost 1 base and J lost 7 bases. The CDR3 DNA follows: TGTGCCTGGAGTGCGGGGGGAGCCGGGGAGCAGTACTTC. It is translated as CAWSAGGAGEQYF.

The V and J genes are TRBV5-8 and TRBJ1-2; possible D gene TRBD1, 6 bases. CDR3 length equals 16 residues. From germline, CDR1 is SGHTS and CDR2 YDEGEE. V gave up 2 bases and J gave up 6 bases, with 20 bases separating them. CDR3 nucleotides: TGTGCCAGCAGCTTTTCAGGGGTCCCCTCCCTGGATGGCTACACCTTC. Its translation: CASSFSGVPSLDGYTF.

The J gene is TRBJ2-3, the V gene TRBV7-8, with D unresolved. The CDR3 extends over 12 amino acids. From germline, CDR1 is SGHVS and CDR2 FQNEAQ. The germline V and J ends were trimmed by 6 bases and 5 bases, with 9 bases remaining between them. This CDR3 reads CASSLLGDTQYF. CDR3 sequence (DNA): TGTGCCAGCAGTCTCTTGGGAGATACGCAGTATTTT.

The chain employs TRBV6-5 and TRBJ1-2, with D maybe TRBD1 (5 bases). The CDR3 extends over 15 amino acids. V was trimmed by 0 bases and J by 4 bases, leaving 12 bases between them. CDR1 MNHEY and CDR2 SVGAGI come from the germline V gene. In DNA form, the CDR3 reads TGTGCCAGCAGTTACTCGAGTCAGGGTGGCTATGGCTACACCTTC. Encoded protein: CASSYSSQGGYGYTF.

The chain combines TRBV9 with TRBJ2-1, with 8 bases identical to TRBD2. This CDR3 contains 15 residues. J was trimmed by 8 bases and V by 2 bases; bases with no gene match: 9. Germline V gene lookup returns CDR1 SGDLS and CDR2 YYNGEE. CDR3: CASSVGTSGGYEQFF. The CDR3 coding sequence is TGTGCCAGCAGCGTTGGGACTAGTGGGGGGTATGAGCAGTTCTTC.